This T cell receptor beta chain was observed in a study of T cells after yellow fever vaccination. Study outcomes and limitations: Contamination by abundant bulk-population clonotypes could be present in FACS-sorted repertoires. Peaking faster, on day 5 versus 15, the secondary response was nonetheless weaker.

UMIs and a universal primer site were added when TCR cDNA was made by 5'RACE template switching. MiXCR, applied by TCRdb to the 5' RACE reads, yields one record per CDR3 protein. The sample holds around 320,000 distinct CDR3 sequences, roughly 4.3% seen once. There are a few counts of this clonotype. The antigen remains undetermined. The germline V gene encodes CDR1 LGHNA and CDR2 YNFKEQ. This CDR3 has 14 amino acids. V was trimmed by 1 base and J by 4 bases, leaving 10 bases between them. The clonotype comes from a man between 18 and 29 years old who received the YFV17D yellow fever vaccine. This chain links TRBV4-2 with TRBJ1-2; D remains unclear. The starting material was PBMCs, obtained 15 days after the yellow fever booster vaccination. The CDR3 region is CASSQGGSGYGYTF. In DNA, the CDR3 is TGTGCCAGCAGCCAAGGTGGCAGTGGCTATGGCTACACCTTC.